The 16 T cell receptor beta chains presented below share a single source sample, sequenced in a study of spatial heterogeneity in lung cancer (dated by TCRdb to 2018 to 2020). Reading the label with the study, this specimen's time point is: sample taken at primary tumor resection. TCR sequencing used whole RNA extracted from tumor and nontumor lung tissue, or from cryopreserved PBMC samples, without cell sorting. The method behind the library was 5' RACE. These reads were obtained on a NextSeq 500. TCRdb reprocessing: public reads trimmed at Q25 with fastp, clones called with MiXCR, in-frame beta chains kept. Rows with a matching CDR3 protein are joined into one entry that keeps the most common DNA and genes. Within this sample are tens of thousands of distinct CDR3 sequences, with over 5.5% of them counted one time only. The top ten constitute around 2.6% of the sample. Sequences were derived from PBMCs, sampled at surgery. These TCRs come from a female donor with early-stage non-small cell lung cancer.

At least ten counts were recorded for this clonotype. The gene calls are TRBV30 and TRBJ1-2; D may be TRBD1 (6 bases). Germline-derived CDR1 and CDR2 are GTSNPN and SVGIG (reference sequence). This CDR3 is 12 amino acids long. V was trimmed by 0 bases and J by 8 bases, leaving 10 bases between them. The CDR3 is CAWSVYREGYTF. The CDR3 region has the DNA TGTGCCTGGAGTGTATACAGGGAGGGCTACACCTTC.

This clonotype was detected many times. V and J are TRBV4-1 and TRBJ2-1, with D possibly matching TRBD1 (6 bases). The CDR3 has 13 residues. The germline V gene has CDR1 MGHRA and CDR2 YSYEKL. Trimming removed 2 bases at V and 12 bases at J, with 14 bases between. The CDR3 bases are TGCGCCAGCAGCCAAAACAGGGTCAGCGGGCAGTTCTTC. It specifies CASSQNRVSGQFF.

This clonotype was picked up many times. This chain links TRBV20-1 with TRBJ2-7; 11 bases are a match to TRBD2. CDR3 length equals 14 residues. Germline V gene lookup returns CDR1 DFQATT and CDR2 SNEGSKA (reference sequence). Trimming at V came to 6 bases and at J to 3 bases, leaving 7 bases not matched to a gene. CDR3 sequence reads: CSAGLAGYLYEQYF. CDR3 DNA sequence: TGCAGTGCAGGACTAGCGGGTTACCTCTACGAGCAGTACTTC.

The chain has TRBV20-1 and TRBJ2-1; D is perhaps TRBD2 (6 bases). The CDR3 extends over 16 amino acids. The V and J ends lost 3 bases and 4 bases respectively, with 19 bases between them. Germline-derived CDR1 and CDR2 are DFQATT and SNEGSKA (reference sequence). The CDR3, as DNA: TGCAGTGCTAGGGCCCCTGGCGGGGTGGCATACAATGAGCAGTTCTTC. Translated, it gives CSARAPGGVAYNEQFF.

This clonotype was seen at least ten times. The gene calls are TRBV4-3 and TRBJ2-2, with D possibly being TRBD1 (5 bases). Trimming took 0 bases from V and 5 from J, leaving 13 bases between them. The CDR3 has 16 residues. CDR1 is LGHNA and CDR2 is YSLEER in the germline V gene. The CDR3 sequence: CASSQERGLWTGELFF. CDR3 DNA: TGCGCCAGCAGCCAAGAAAGGGGCTTGTGGACCGGGGAGCTGTTTTTT.

The table lists this clonotype with many counts. The rearrangement joins TRBV28 to TRBJ2-4; D gene uncertain. This CDR3 has 12 amino acids. Germline CDR1 and CDR2: MDHEN and SYDVKM. V gave up 6 bases and J gave up 8 bases, with 11 bases separating them. The CDR3, as DNA: TGTGCCAGCAGCGCTACGAGATACATTCAGTACTTC. It specifies CASSATRYIQYF.

J is TRBJ2-7 and V is TRBV9; D is unresolved. The CDR3 length is 14 residues. Trimming shortened V by 2 bases and J by 5 bases, and 14 bases separated the two germline ends. Germline assignment: CDR1 SGDLS and CDR2 YYNGEE. The CDR3, as DNA: TGTGCCAGCAGCGTGTCGGGTAGCTTGGACGAGCAGTACTTC. Its translation is CASSVSGSLDEQYF.

This clonotype was detected many times. The chain couples TRBV14 to TRBJ2-5, with D possibly being TRBD1 or TRBD2 (5 bases each). The ends were cut back, 1 base at V and 6 bases at J, with 6 bases in the middle. Germline CDR1 SGHDN, CDR2 FVKESK. The CDR3 runs 12 residues. The CDR3 DNA reads as TGTGCCAGCAGCCAAGGGGGACAGACCCAGTACTTC. This translates into CASSQGGQTQYF.

V gene TRBV9 combines with J gene TRBJ2-2; 7 bases map to TRBD1. This CDR3 comprises 16 residues. The V gene end was trimmed by 3 bases and the J gene end by 2 bases; junction bases not matched to a gene: 7. CDR1 and CDR2 (germline): SGDLS, YYNGEE. CDR3 sequence: CASSDGQELNTGELFF. DNA of the CDR3: TGTGCCAGCAGCGATGGACAGGAGTTAAACACCGGGGAGCTGTTTTTT.

The rearrangement links TRBV6-5 to TRBJ2-2; 11 bases map to TRBD1. The CDR3 extends over 16 amino acids. Unmatched junction bases numbered 10, after V lost 6 bases and J lost 7 bases. The germline V gene has CDR1 MNHEY and CDR2 SVGAGI. The CDR3 region has the DNA TGTGCCAGCAGATCCCCGGGACAGGGGGGTAGCGGGGAGCTGTTTTTT. Amino acids: CASRSPGQGGSGELFF.

On this clonotype itself: No conserved phenylalanine or tryptophan ends this CDR3, so it is likely a read error. The chain carries TRBV19 and TRBJ1-2; possible D gene TRBD1, 6 bases. The germline V and J ends were trimmed by 6 bases and 8 bases, with 13 bases remaining between them. The CDR3 sequence is 12 residues long. Germline lookup yields CDR1 LNHDA and CDR2 SQIVND (reference sequence). For the CDR3, the DNA is TGTGCCAGTAGAGGACAGTTCGGCGGCTACACCTTA. It specifies CASRGQFGGYTL.

The J gene is TRBJ1-2, the V gene TRBV10-3; D is unresolved. Germline-derived CDR1 and CDR2 are ENHRY and SYGVKD. Trimming took off 2 bases at V and 4 bases at J, with 11 bases between the two ends. This CDR3 is built from 14 residues. In DNA form, the CDR3 reads TGTGCCATCAGTGAGGTGGTCCTCGGCTATGGCTACACCTTC. It encodes CAISEVVLGYGYTF.

This clonotype was observed a handful of times. The chain couples TRBV7-9 to TRBJ2-5; TRBD1 is a possible D gene (6 bases). Between the trimmed V and J ends, which lost 5 bases and 2 bases, there was a span of 21 bases. The CDR3 is 17 residues long. Germline CDR1 is SEHNR and CDR2 is FQNEAQ (reference sequence). The CDR3 DNA reads as TGTGCCAGCAGCGTTTCATCAGGGGTTGGACTGCAAGAGACCCAGTACTTC. Its translation: CASSVSSGVGLQETQYF.

This clonotype showed up many times. The chain joins TRBV24-1 to TRBJ2-1; TRBD2 agrees at 15 bases. Germline V gives CDR1 KGHDR, CDR2 SFDVKD. Trimming took 7 bases from V and 9 from J; bases not matched to a gene: 12. This CDR3 is built from 17 residues. CDR3: CATSPTPGLAGGIEQFF. Here the CDR3 DNA reads TGTGCCACCAGCCCAACCCCGGGACTAGCGGGGGGTATTGAGCAGTTCTTC.

Only a few counts were recorded for this clonotype. This sequence joins TRBV2 and TRBJ2-7; D remains ambiguous. V gave up 10 bases and J gave up 3 bases, with 13 bases separating them. The CDR3 loop spans 12 amino acids. The germline CDR1 and CDR2 sequences are SNHLY and FYNNEI. As DNA, the CDR3 is TGTGCCACGAAGGGCCTTGACTACGAGCAGTACTTC. Amino acid sequence: CATKGLDYEQYF.

This clonotype was observed at least ten times. This chain uses TRBV7-9 with TRBJ2-3, with 8 positions matching TRBD2. The CDR3 length is 15 residues. The V gene end was trimmed by 4 bases and the J gene end by 0 bases; junction bases not matched to a gene: 3. Germline CDR1 SEHNR, CDR2 FQNEAQ (reference sequence). The chain's CDR3 is CASSSRGVSTDTQYF. In DNA form, the CDR3 reads TGTGCCAGCAGCTCGCGGGGGGTTAGCACAGATACGCAGTATTTT. Variable domain in full (rest from reference TRBV7-9 and TRBJ2-3): DTGVSQNPRHKITKRGQNVTFRCDPISEHNRLYWYRQTLGQGPEFLTYFQNEAQLEKSRLLSDRFSAERPKGSFSTLEIQRTEQGDSAMYLCASSSRGVSTDTQYFGPGTRLTVL.